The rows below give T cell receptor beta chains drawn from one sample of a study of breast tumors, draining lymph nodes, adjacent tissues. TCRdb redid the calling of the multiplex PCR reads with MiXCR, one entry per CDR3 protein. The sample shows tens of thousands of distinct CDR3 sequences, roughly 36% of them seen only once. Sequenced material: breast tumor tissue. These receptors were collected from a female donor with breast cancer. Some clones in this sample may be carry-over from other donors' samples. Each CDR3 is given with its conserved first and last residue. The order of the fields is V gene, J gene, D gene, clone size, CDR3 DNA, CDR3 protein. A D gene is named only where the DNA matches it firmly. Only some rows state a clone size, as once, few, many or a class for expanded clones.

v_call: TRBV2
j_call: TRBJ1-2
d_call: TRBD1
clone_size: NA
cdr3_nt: TGTGCCAGCAGTGAGGGACAGGTCGTCTATGGCTACACCTTC
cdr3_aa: CASSEGQVVYGYTF

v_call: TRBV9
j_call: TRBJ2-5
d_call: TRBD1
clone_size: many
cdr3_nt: TGTGCCAGCAGCGCGGGACAGGGGGCGGAGGAGACCCAGTACTTC
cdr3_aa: CASSAGQGAEETQYF

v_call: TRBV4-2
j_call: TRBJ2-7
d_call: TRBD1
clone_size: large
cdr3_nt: TGTGCCAGCAGCCAAGGGTCGGACAGGGGTCTTACCTACGAGCAGTACTTC
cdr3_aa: CASSQGSDRGLTYEQYF

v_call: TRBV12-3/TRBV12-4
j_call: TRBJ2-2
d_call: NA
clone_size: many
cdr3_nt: TGTGCCAGCAGTCCCTCCCGGGACTCGAACACCGGGGAGCTGTTTTTT
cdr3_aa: CASSPSRDSNTGELFF

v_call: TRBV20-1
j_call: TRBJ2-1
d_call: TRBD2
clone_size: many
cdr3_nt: TGCAGTGCTAAGAGGACTAGCGGGAGTCTCAATGAGCAGTTCTTC
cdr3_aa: CSAKRTSGSLNEQFF

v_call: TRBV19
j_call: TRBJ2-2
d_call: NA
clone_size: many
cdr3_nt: TGTGCCAGTAGTATTAAGACTTTTGGGCCCTGGTACACCGGGGAGCTGTTTTTT
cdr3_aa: CASSIKTFGPWYTGELFF

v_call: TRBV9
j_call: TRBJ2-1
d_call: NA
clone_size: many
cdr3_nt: TGTGCCAGCAGCCCATCCGGGACTCCGAGCAATGAGCAGTTCTTC
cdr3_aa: CASSPSGTPSNEQFF

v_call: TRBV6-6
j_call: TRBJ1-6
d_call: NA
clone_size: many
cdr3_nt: TGTGCCAGCAGTCCCCGGCCCTCGGATTCACCCCTCCACTTT
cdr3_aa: CASSPRPSDSPLHF

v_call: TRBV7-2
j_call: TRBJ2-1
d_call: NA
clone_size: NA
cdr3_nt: TGTGCCAGCAGCTACCTACCGGAACTAGCCAACGATGAGCAGTTCTTC
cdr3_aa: CASSYLPELANDEQFF

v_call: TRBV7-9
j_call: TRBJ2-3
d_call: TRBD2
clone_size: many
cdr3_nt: TGTGCCAGCAGCTTAAATAGCGGGAGCACAGATACGCAGTATTTT
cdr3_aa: CASSLNSGSTDTQYF

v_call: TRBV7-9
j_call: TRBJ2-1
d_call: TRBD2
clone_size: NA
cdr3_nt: TGTGCCAGCAGCTTAAAGGGACTAGCGAGTTCGTTCTTC
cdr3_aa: CASSLKGLASSFF

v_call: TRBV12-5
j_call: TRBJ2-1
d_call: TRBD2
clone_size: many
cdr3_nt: TGTGCTAGTGGTTTGATTAGCGGGAGTTCCTACAATGAGCAGTTCTTC
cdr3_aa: CASGLISGSSYNEQFF

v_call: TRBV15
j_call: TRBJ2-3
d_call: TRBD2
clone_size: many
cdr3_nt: TGTGCCACCAGCAGAGTAGTAGCGGGAGTCACAGATACGCAGTATTTT
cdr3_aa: CATSRVVAGVTDTQYF

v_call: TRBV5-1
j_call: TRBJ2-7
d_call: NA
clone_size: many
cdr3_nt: TGCGCCAGCAGCTTGGAGAGGGGCGAGCAGTACTTC
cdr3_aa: CASSLERGEQYF